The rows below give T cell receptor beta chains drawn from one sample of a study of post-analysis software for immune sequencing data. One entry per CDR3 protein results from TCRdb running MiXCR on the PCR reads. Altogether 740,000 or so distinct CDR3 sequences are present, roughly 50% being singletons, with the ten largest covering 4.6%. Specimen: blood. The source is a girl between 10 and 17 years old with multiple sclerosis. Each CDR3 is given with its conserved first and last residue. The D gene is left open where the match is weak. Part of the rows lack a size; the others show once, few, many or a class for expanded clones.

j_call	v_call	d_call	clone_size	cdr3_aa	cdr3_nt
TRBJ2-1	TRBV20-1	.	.	CSASSRTYNEQFF	TGCAGTGCTAGCTCCAGGACCTACAATGAGCAGTTCTTC
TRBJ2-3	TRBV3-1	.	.	CASSQVSGAADTQYF	TGTGCCAGCAGCCAAGTATCCGGGGCCGCAGATACGCAGTATTTT
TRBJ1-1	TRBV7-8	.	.	CASSLKAGGVNTEAFF	TGTGCCAGCAGTCTGAAGGCCGGGGGGGTAAACACTGAAGCTTTCTTT
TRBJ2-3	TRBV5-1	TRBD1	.	CASSPRQGDTQYF	TGCGCCAGCAGCCCGAGACAGGGAGATACGCAGTATTTT
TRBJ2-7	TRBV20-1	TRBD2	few	CSASMGGTSYEQYF	TGCAGTGCTAGTATGGGAGGGACCTCCTACGAGCAGTACTTC
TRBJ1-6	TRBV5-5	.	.	CASSFRAENSPPHF	TGTGCCAGCAGCTTTAGGGCGGAAAATTCACCCCCCCACTTT
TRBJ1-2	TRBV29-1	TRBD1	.	CSVEGDSTSYYGYTF	TGCAGCGTTGAAGGGGACAGTACTTCCTACTATGGCTACACCTTC
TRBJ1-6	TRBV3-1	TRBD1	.	CASRGGTGSGRSPLHF	TGTGCCAGCAGGGGAGGGACAGGTTCCGGACGTTCACCCCTCCACTTT
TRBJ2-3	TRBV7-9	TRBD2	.	CASSLERGDSDTQYF	TGTGCCAGCAGCTTAGAGCGGGGGGATTCAGATACGCAGTATTTT
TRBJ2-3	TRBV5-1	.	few	CASSLESDTQYF	TGCGCCAGCAGCTTGGAGTCAGATACGCAGTATTTT
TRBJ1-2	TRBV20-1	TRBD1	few	CSARDGTGYYGYTF	TGCAGTGCTAGAGACGGGACAGGGTACTATGGCTACACCTTC
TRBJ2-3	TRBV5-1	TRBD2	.	CASSLGLAGVSTDTQYF	TGCGCCAGCAGCTTGGGACTAGCGGGAGTGAGCACAGATACGCAGTATTTT
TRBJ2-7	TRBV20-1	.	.	CSARDASGPTYEQYF	TGCAGTGCTAGAGATGCCAGCGGGCCAACCTACGAGCAGTACTTC
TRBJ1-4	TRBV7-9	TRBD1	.	CASRNTGDGEKLFF	TGTGCCAGCAGAAATACAGGGGATGGCGAAAAACTGTTTTTT
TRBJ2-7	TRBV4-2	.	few	CASSQGASETYEQYF	TGTGCCAGCAGCCAAGGTGCTAGCGAGACCTACGAGCAGTACTTC
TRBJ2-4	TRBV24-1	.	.	CATSDLVRPQLAKNIQYF	TGTGCCACCAGTGATTTAGTTCGACCCCAACTAGCCAAAAACATTCAGTACTTC
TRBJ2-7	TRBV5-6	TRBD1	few	CASSSGQGRGEQYF	TGTGCCAGCAGCTCCGGACAGGGAAGAGGCGAGCAGTACTTC
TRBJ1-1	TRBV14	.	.	CASSQWSTNSPGNTEAFF	TGTGCCAGCAGCCAATGGTCCACCAATTCCCCAGGGAACACTGAAGCTTTCTTT
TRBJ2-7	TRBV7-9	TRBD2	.	CASSLGTSGGMSNEQYF	TGTGCCAGCAGCCTAGGAACTAGCGGGGGGATGAGCAATGAGCAGTACTTC
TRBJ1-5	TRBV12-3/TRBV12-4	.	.	CASSFYLNQPQHF	TGTGCCAGCAGTTTTTACCTCAATCAGCCCCAGCATTTT
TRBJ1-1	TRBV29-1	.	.	CSVGPTNPNTEAFF	TGCAGCGTTGGCCCCACCAATCCGAACACTGAAGCTTTCTTT
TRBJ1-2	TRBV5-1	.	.	CASRSGLYGYTF	TGCGCCAGCAGGTCGGGACTCTATGGCTACACCTTC
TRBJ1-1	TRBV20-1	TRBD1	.	CSARDRDSWNTEAFF	TGCAGTGCTAGAGACCGGGACAGTTGGAACACTGAAGCTTTCTTT
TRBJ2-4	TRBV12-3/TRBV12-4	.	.	CASSFGGAAKNIQYF	TGTGCCAGCAGTTTCGGCGGGGCGGCGAAAAACATTCAGTACTTC
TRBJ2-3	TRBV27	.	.	CASSLSELAPQGTQYF	TGTGCCAGCAGTTTATCGGAGCTGGCTCCACAGGGTACGCAGTATTTT
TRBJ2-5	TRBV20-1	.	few	CSARSGEGKETQYF	TGCAGTGCTAGATCGGGAGAGGGGAAGGAGACCCAGTACTTC
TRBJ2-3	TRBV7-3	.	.	CASSLTIGANTDTQYF	TGTGCCAGCAGCTTAACGATTGGAGCAAACACAGATACGCAGTATTTT
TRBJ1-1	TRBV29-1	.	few	CSVELQMNTEAFF	TGCAGCGTTGAGTTACAGATGAACACTGAAGCTTTCTTT
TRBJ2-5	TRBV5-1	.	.	CASSLEGSSPGETQYF	TGCGCCAGCAGCTTGGAAGGCAGCTCCCCAGGAGAGACCCAGTACTTC
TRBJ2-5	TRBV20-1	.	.	CSVPTGGGGETQYF	TGCAGTGTCCCGACAGGCGGGGGAGGAGAGACCCAGTACTTC
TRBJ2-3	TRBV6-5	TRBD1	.	CASSYDRGTDTQYF	TGTGCCAGCAGTTACGACAGGGGTACAGATACGCAGTATTTT
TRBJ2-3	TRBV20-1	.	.	CSASDGQSTDTQYF	TGCAGTGCTAGTGATGGACAGAGCACAGATACGCAGTATTTT
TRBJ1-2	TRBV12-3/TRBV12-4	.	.	CASSYRSTNYGYTF	TGTGCCAGCAGTTATAGGTCTACTAACTATGGCTACACCTTC
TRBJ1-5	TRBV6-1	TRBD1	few	CASSETRDRAQGNQPQHF	TGTGCCAGCAGTGAAACCCGGGACAGGGCCCAAGGCAATCAGCCCCAGCATTTT
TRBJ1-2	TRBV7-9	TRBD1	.	CASSPVEGARNHGYTF	TGTGCCAGCAGCCCCGTAGAGGGGGCTAGGAACCATGGCTACACCTTC
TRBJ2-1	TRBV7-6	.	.	CASSLGGDPYNEQFF	TGTGCCAGCAGCTTAGGCGGGGACCCATACAATGAGCAGTTCTTC
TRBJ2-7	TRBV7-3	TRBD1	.	CASSSSGTGNEQYF	TGTGCCAGCAGCTCCTCCGGGACAGGGAACGAGCAGTACTTC
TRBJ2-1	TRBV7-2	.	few	CASSSSGPAYNEQFF	TGTGCCAGCAGCTCTTCCGGGCCCGCCTACAATGAGCAGTTCTTC
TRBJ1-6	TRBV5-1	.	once	CASSRGLTSGAALNSPLHF	TGCGCCAGCAGCCGGGGGTTGACCTCAGGGGCGGCTCTGAATTCACCCCTCCACTTT
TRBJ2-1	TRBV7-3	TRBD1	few	CASSLMGQGYNEQFF	TGTGCCAGCAGCTTAATGGGACAGGGGTACAATGAGCAGTTCTTC
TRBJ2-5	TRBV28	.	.	CASSRGLQLGTQYF	TGTGCCAGCAGTCGGGGGCTCCAACTAGGGACCCAGTACTTC
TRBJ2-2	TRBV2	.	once	CASMDGRNTGELFF	TGTGCCAGCATGGACGGCCGGAACACCGGGGAGCTGTTTTTT
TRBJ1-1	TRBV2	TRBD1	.	CASSGTGPGTEAFF	TGTGCCAGCAGTGGGACAGGACCGGGGACTGAAGCCTTCTTT
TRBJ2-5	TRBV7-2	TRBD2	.	CAGGLAGARQETQYF	TGTGCCGGGGGACTAGCGGGGGCCCGACAGGAGACCCAGTACTTC
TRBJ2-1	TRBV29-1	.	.	CSVEGQGTHNEQFF	TGCAGCGTTGAAGGGCAGGGGACCCACAATGAGCAGTTCTTC
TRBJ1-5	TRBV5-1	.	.	CASSPRGGANQPQHF	TGCGCCAGCAGCCCCCGAGGGGGGGCTAATCAGCCCCAGCATTTT
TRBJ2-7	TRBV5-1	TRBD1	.	CASSLRTGTYEQYF	TGCGCCAGCAGCCTTAGGACAGGAACCTACGAGCAGTACTTC
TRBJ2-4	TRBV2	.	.	CASSEEAGYDKNIQYF	TGTGCCAGCAGTGAAGAGGCAGGGTATGACAAAAACATTCAGTACTTC
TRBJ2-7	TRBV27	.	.	CASSLSPSRSSYEQYF	TGTGCCAGCAGTTTATCGCCGAGTCGGAGCTCCTACGAGCAGTACTTC
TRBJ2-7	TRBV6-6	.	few	CASSPQRGTYEQYF	TGTGCCAGCAGTCCTCAGAGGGGCACCTACGAGCAGTACTTC
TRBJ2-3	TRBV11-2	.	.	CASSLVGDGYTDTQYF	TGTGCCAGCAGCTTAGTGGGGGACGGTTACACAGATACGCAGTATTTT
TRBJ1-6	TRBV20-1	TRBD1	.	CSAISGTGYSSPLHF	TGCAGTGCTATCTCCGGGACAGGGTATTCTTCACCCCTCCACTTT
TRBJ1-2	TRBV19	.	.	CASSAHGSNSYTF	TGTGCCAGTAGTGCCCACGGTTCCAACAGCTACACCTTC